The 10 T cell receptor beta chains reported below all come from one sample, sequenced in a study of molecular identifiers for immune sequencing clone quantification (dated 2018 in TCRdb). To prepare the library, PCR was applied. The listed sequencing device is NextSeq 500. TCRdb reran the public reads through fastp at Q25 and MiXCR, keeping productive beta chains. Merged by CDR3 protein, the rows form single entries marked with the most common genes and DNA. The sample includes some 590,000 distinct CDR3 sequences, with roughly 25% observed a single time. The ten largest clonotypes hold 0.78% of the sample. The sample was naive CD8+ T cells from blood, with Jurkat cell RNA spiked in. Read against the paper, the sample's cell subset or site label means: FACS-sorted CD8+CD4-CCR7+CD45RA+ naive T cells. These receptors were collected from a human donor in good health. Some libraries in this study had Jurkat cell RNA spiked in.

This clonotype occurred many times. This sequence joins TRBV7-2 and TRBJ2-2, with D hard to call. The germline V gene has CDR1 SGHTA and CDR2 FQGNSA. V was cut by 5 bases and J by 6 bases, with 7 bases left in between. The CDR3 has 12 residues. The CDR3 sequence: CASSPRAGELFF. The DNA of the CDR3 is TGTGCCAGCAGCCCTAGGGCCGGGGAGCTGTTTTTT.

As for this clonotype: A much more abundant neighbour one base away suggests this may be a read error. The V gene is TRBV28, the J gene TRBJ1-1; D gene ambiguous. From germline, CDR1 is MDHEN and CDR2 SYDVKM. This CDR3 spans 15 amino acids. The CDR3 region is CAGSFPGPLNTEAFF. In nucleotides, the CDR3 is TGTGCCGGCAGTTTCCCAGGTCCCTTGAACACTGAAGCTTTCTTT. The full variable domain, completed using reference TRBV28 and TRBJ1-1, is DVKVTQSSRYLVKRTGEKVFLECVQDMDHENMFWYRQDPGLGLRLIYFSYDVKMKEKGDIPEGYSVSREKKERFSLILESASTNQTSMYLCAGSFPGPLNTEAFFGQGTRLTVV.

As regards this clonotype: The junction differs from germline at one of its ends, possibly a read error. This chain links TRBV3-1 with TRBJ2-7; 12 positions match TRBD2. The CDR3 spans 15 residues. CDR1 LGHDT and CDR2 YNNKEL come from the germline V gene (reference sequence). The DNA for the CDR3 is TGTGCCAGCAGCCAAGGTTGGGGACTAGCGGGCCGAGAGCAGTTC. It specifies CASSQGWGLAGREQF.

This clonotype was seen a few times. This chain joins TRBV27 and TRBJ1-4; D is unclear. With 2 bases removed from V and 6 bases from J, the gap between germline ends came to 7 bases. This CDR3 has 13 residues. Germline V gene lookup returns CDR1 MNHEY and CDR2 SMNVEV (reference sequence). The CDR3 sequence is CASSLLAYEKLFF. The CDR3 DNA follows: TGTGCCAGCAGTTTACTGGCATATGAAAAACTGTTTTTT.

The sample holds a few counts of this clonotype. The CDR3 nucleotides read TGTGCCAGCAGTTTGGGTCCACCCCTCCACTTT. Encoded protein: CASSLGPPLHF. The chain uses TRBV28 and TRBJ1-6; D gene unclear. V lost 3 bases and J 11 bases, leaving 5 bases between the germline ends. CDR1 MDHEN and CDR2 SYDVKM come from the germline V gene. The CDR3 consists of 11 residues.

Notes on this clonotype: A junction boundary mismatches the germline segment, possibly from a read error. This chain joins TRBV28 and TRBJ1-1; tentative D call: TRBD1 (6 bases). CDR3 length equals 14 residues. From germline, CDR1 is MDHEN and CDR2 SYDVKM. The CDR3: CAGSFRGLSTEAFF. CDR3 coding DNA: TGTGCCGGCAGTTTTCGGGGGCTGAGCACTGAAGCTTTCTTT.

This clonotype was detected a few times. This rearrangement joins TRBV24-1 to TRBJ2-2; no reliable D call. This CDR3 spans 14 amino acids. In germline, CDR1 is KGHDR, CDR2 SFDVKD. The germline V and J ends were trimmed by 5 bases and 4 bases, with 10 bases remaining between them. CDR3 sequence: CATSARTGTGELFF. CDR3 nucleotide sequence: TGTGCCACCAGTGCCCGGACGGGCACCGGGGAGCTGTTTTTT.

The table lists this clonotype with many counts. This sequence joins TRBV28 and TRBJ2-5; no reliable D call. The V gene lost 6 bases and the J gene lost 1 base, with 18 bases spanning the gap. Germline CDR1 reads MDHEN; CDR2 reads SYDVKM. CDR3 size: 16 residues. The CDR3 nucleotides are TGTGCCAGCAGCTCGAACCCTGACGATCCCCAAGAGACCCAGTACTTC. It specifies CASSSNPDDPQETQYF.

A single count supports this clonotype. The DNA of the CDR3 is TGTGCCAGCAGCCCTAAAACTAGCGGGGGGGCCTATGAGCAGTTCTTC. It translates to CASSPKTSGGAYEQFF. The chain recombines TRBV7-8 with TRBJ2-1, with 13 bases matching TRBD2. Germline CDR1 and CDR2: SGHVS and FQNEAQ. Trimming at V came to 5 bases and at J to 8 bases, leaving 9 bases not matched to a gene. CDR3 size: 16 residues.

As for this clonotype: One end of the junction varies from germline; a read error may be responsible. The V call is TRBV7-2, the J call TRBJ2-7, with TRBD1 matching 7 bases. This CDR3 spans 14 amino acids. Germline CDR1 is SGHTA and CDR2 is FQGNSA. The CDR3, as DNA: TGTGCCAGCAACATCGGACAGGTCTCCTACGAGCGGTACTTC. Its protein is CASNIGQVSYERYF. The variable domain in full, with the rest retrieved from reference TRBV7-2 and TRBJ2-7, is GAGVSQSPSNKVTEKGKDVELRCDPISGHTALYWYRQSLGQGLEFLIYFQGNSAPDKSGLPSDRFSAERTGGSVSTLTIQRTQQEDSAVYLCASNIGQVSYERYFGPGTRLTVT.